These 20 T cell receptor beta chains came from one sample sequenced in a study of T cells in localized non-small cell lung cancer. Some clones are missing from TCRdb's copy, which holds only in-frame ones; the method was immunoSEQ multiplex PCR. The repertoire includes under 3,500 clones, about 28% of them detected once, and roughly 7.6% sits in the top ten. This material consisted of lung tumor tissue, taken before any cancer treatment. The origin of the receptors is a man aged 40-75 years with stage II squamous cell lung carcinoma.

The V and J genes are TRBV30 and TRBJ2-2; D gene uncertain. Germline lookup yields CDR1 GTSNPN and CDR2 SVGIG (reference sequence). Trimming took off 3 bases at V and 4 bases at J, with 6 bases between the two ends. The CDR3 totals 12 residues. CDR3 loop: CAWSGATGELFF. CDR3 sequence (DNA): TGTGCCTGGAGCGGTGCCACCGGGGAGCTGTTTTTT.

This clone was observed a single time. V usage is TRBV29-1 and J usage is TRBJ1-1, with D tentatively TRBD1 (6 bases). V was clipped by 7 bases and J by 5 bases, with 17 bases between them. CDR3 length equals 13 residues. Germline V gene lookup returns CDR1 SQVTM and CDR2 ANQGSEA. The CDR3 region is CSARRGAETEAFF. The CDR3 coding sequence is TGCAGCGCCCGGCGGGGGGCTGAAACTGAAGCTTTCTTT.

The gene calls are TRBV5-1 and TRBJ2-1; TRBD2 agrees at 7 bases. J gave up 9 bases and V 0 bases, and 9 bases lay outside the gene matches. CDR1 and CDR2 (germline): SGHRS, YFSETQ. CDR3 length equals 15 residues. The CDR3 nucleotides are TGCGCCAGCAGCTTGGGAGCGGGGACCTCCGGTGAGCAGTTCTTC. As protein: CASSLGAGTSGEQFF. The full variable domain, its missing parts supplied by reference TRBV5-1 and TRBJ2-1, is KAGVTQTPRYLIKTRGQQVTLSCSPISGHRSVSWYQQTPGQGLQFLFEYFSETQRNKGNFPGRFSGRQFSNSRSEMNVSTLELGDSALYLCASSLGAGTSGEQFFGPGTRLTVL.

This chain links TRBV5-1 with TRBJ2-7, with D tentatively TRBD1 or TRBD2 (5 bases each). Germline CDR1 SGHRS, CDR2 YFSETQ. V was trimmed by 4 bases and J by 0 bases, leaving 14 bases between them. The CDR3 consists of 15 residues. As DNA, the CDR3 is TGCGCCAGCAGCGACGGGACGGCGAGCTCCTACGAGCAGTACTTC. It encodes CASSDGTASSYEQYF. The entire variable domain, with the rest obtained from reference TRBV5-1 and TRBJ2-7, is as follows: KAGVTQTPRYLIKTRGQQVTLSCSPISGHRSVSWYQQTPGQGLQFLFEYFSETQRNKGNFPGRFSGRQFSNSRSEMNVSTLELGDSALYLCASSDGTASSYEQYFGPGTRLTVT.

This clone came up a few times. The chain carries TRBV9 and TRBJ1-1; possible D gene TRBD1, 6 bases. Trimming stripped 6 bases from V and 7 bases from J, with 13 bases between. CDR3 length: 12 amino acids. In germline, CDR1 is SGDLS, CDR2 YYNGEE. CDR3 sequence reads: CASKDRHLEAFF. The CDR3, as DNA: TGTGCCAGCAAGGACAGACACCTTGAAGCTTTCTTT.

In this sample, this clone is large. This chain joins TRBV6-8 and TRBJ1-3, with no clear D. Germline CDR1 and CDR2: MNHGY and SAAAGT. Trimming pared 5 bases from V and 0 bases from J, leaving 5 bases between. This CDR3 is built from 13 residues. The CDR3 is CASSTSSGNTIYF. CDR3 DNA sequence: TGTGCCAGCAGTACAAGCTCTGGAAACACCATATATTTT.

The J gene is TRBJ2-7, the V gene TRBV19; D remains unclear. The CDR3 totals 12 residues. V shed 6 bases and J shed 2 bases, with 8 bases lying between them. From germline, CDR1 is LNHDA and CDR2 SQIVND (reference sequence). CDR3 sequence: CASSSVTYEQYF. The CDR3 DNA is TGTGCCAGTAGCTCGGTTACCTACGAGCAGTACTTC. Drawing the rest from reference TRBV19 and TRBJ2-7, the complete variable domain is DGGITQSPKYLFRKEGQNVTLSCEQNLNHDAMYWYRQDPGQGLRLIYYSQIVNDFQKGDIAEGYSVSREKKESFPLTVTSAQKNPTAFYLCASSSVTYEQYFGPGTRLTVT.

This clone has only a few counts. This chain uses TRBV23-1 with TRBJ2-1; TRBD1 aligns across 9 bases. TRBV23-1 is treated as an ORF (open reading frame) with a function not yet certain. The CDR3 contains 18 residues. V trimming: 3 bases; J trimming: 6 bases; junction bases outside the gene matches: 15. The CDR3 coding sequence is TGCGCCAGCAGTCACGTCCCAGCCCCGGGACAGGGACCCAATGAGCAGTTCTTC. It is translated as CASSHVPAPGQGPNEQFF.

The V gene is TRBV6-8, the J gene TRBJ1-1; possibly TRBD1 for D (5 bases). The CDR3 runs to 12 residues. V was shortened by 10 bases and J by 7 bases, with 16 bases between the two germline ends. Germline V gene sequence: CDR1 MNHGY, CDR2 SAAAGT. This CDR3 reads CATSGTAIEAFF. In nucleotides, the CDR3 is TGTGCCACATCCGGGACGGCTATTGAAGCTTTCTTT.

The chain's CDR3 is CASSLTGTGENQPQHF. CDR3 coding DNA: TGTGCCAGCAGCTTAACAGGGACAGGGGAAAATCAGCCCCAGCATTTT. J is TRBJ1-5 and V is TRBV11-3; 10 nucleotides match TRBD1. The CDR3 sequence is 16 residues long. Germline CDR1 and CDR2: SGHNT and YENEEA. After removal of 2 bases from V and 4 bases from J, the junction contained 5 bases not matched to a gene.

The chain is built from TRBV11-3 and TRBJ2-1; 7 positions agree with TRBD2. CDR1 and CDR2 (germline): SGHNT, YENEEA. The ends lost 2 bases at V and 8 bases at J; junction bases unmatched: 6. The CDR3 is 14 residues long. The CDR3: CASSLRVREDEQFF. CDR3 nucleotides: TGTGCCAGCAGCTTAAGAGTCCGGGAGGATGAGCAGTTCTTC.

The V call is TRBV19, the J call TRBJ2-1, with D hard to call. With 11 bases removed from V and 4 bases from J, the gap between germline ends came to 15 bases. The CDR3 loop spans 13 amino acids. Per the germline V gene, CDR1 is LNHDA and CDR2 is SQIVND (reference sequence). For the CDR3, the DNA is TGTGCCTCCTCCCGGGTTGAGTACAATGAGCAGTTCTTC. It yields the protein CASSRVEYNEQFF.

The chain is built from TRBV19 and TRBJ1-2, with 7 nucleotides matching TRBD1. Germline V gene sequence: CDR1 LNHDA, CDR2 SQIVND (reference sequence). J gave up 13 bases and V 3 bases, and 17 bases lay outside the gene matches. This CDR3 has 15 amino acids. The CDR3: CASSIVLSEGALSTF. As DNA, the CDR3 is TGTGCCAGTAGTATTGTTCTAAGTGAGGGGGCGCTGAGCACCTTC.

The rearrangement joins TRBV11-3 to TRBJ2-1; D is undetermined. Trimming removed 4 bases at V and 3 bases at J, with 10 bases between. The CDR3 is 14 amino acids. Germline V lookup: CDR1 SGHNT, CDR2 YENEEA. In DNA form, the CDR3 reads TGTGCCAGCAGCTCCCGAGACCGCTACAATGAGCAGTTCTTC. As protein: CASSSRDRYNEQFF. Full variable domain (missing parts from reference TRBV11-3 and TRBJ2-1): EAGVVQSPRYKIIEKKQPVAFWCNPISGHNTLYWYLQNLGQGPELLIRYENEEAVDDSQLPKDRFSAERLKGVDSTLKIQPAELGDSAVYLCASSSRDRYNEQFFGPGTRLTVL.

The sample holds a few counts of this clone. This chain joins TRBV11-3 and TRBJ1-4; no firm D call. V gave up 4 bases and J gave up 7 bases, with 13 bases separating them. The V gene's germline CDR1 is SGHNT and CDR2 YENEEA. The CDR3 covers 14 residues. CDR3 nucleotide sequence: TGTGCCAGCAGCTCGGACCCTGGGTCTGAAAAACTGTTTTTT. This sequence encodes CASSSDPGSEKLFF.

This clone came up a few times. DNA for the CDR3: TGTGCCAGCAGTCCCACAGGGGATCAGCCCCAGCATTTT. Its protein is CASSPTGDQPQHF. The rearrangement links TRBV9 to TRBJ1-5; 7 bases line up with TRBD1. The CDR3 covers 13 residues. Germline V gene sequence: CDR1 SGDLS, CDR2 YYNGEE. V lost 5 bases and J lost 5; bases outside the gene matches: 4.

This clone has only one observation. V and J are TRBV18 and TRBJ2-6; D gene ambiguous. The CDR3 length is 15 residues. Trimming stripped 0 bases from V and 3 bases from J, with 6 bases between. Germline CDR1 is KGHSH and CDR2 is LQKENI. Here the CDR3 DNA reads TGTGCCAGCTCACCACCTGAGGATGGGGCCAACGTCCTGACTTTC. Encoded protein: CASSPPEDGANVLTF.

The V call is TRBV5-1, the J call TRBJ1-4, with D maybe TRBD1 (5 bases). The CDR3 length is 15 residues. V was pared by 0 bases and J by 3 bases, with 9 bases between. Per the germline V gene, CDR1 is SGHRS and CDR2 is YFSETQ. The CDR3 sequence is CASSLEGEPNEKLFF. As DNA, the CDR3 is TGCGCCAGCAGCTTGGAAGGGGAACCTAATGAAAAACTGTTTTTT.

The V call is TRBV19, the J call TRBJ1-2, with 7 bases lining up with TRBD1. From germline, CDR1 is LNHDA and CDR2 SQIVND (reference sequence). The length of the CDR3 is 15 residues. The V and J ends lost 2 bases and 4 bases, in that order; junction bases with no gene match: 7. The CDR3 is CASSISGQDSYGYTF. DNA of the CDR3: TGTGCCAGTAGTATATCCGGACAGGATAGCTATGGCTACACCTTC.

The J gene is TRBJ1-2, the V gene TRBV30; D perhaps matches TRBD1 (6 bases). The CDR3 has 12 amino acids. Germline loops: CDR1 GTSNPN, CDR2 SVGIG (reference sequence). The V and J ends lost 0 bases and 8 bases respectively, with 10 bases between them. The CDR3 reads CAWSVAGAGYTF. DNA of the CDR3: TGTGCCTGGAGTGTTGCGGGGGCGGGCTACACCTTC.